The sequence of this TCR beta chain was determined in a study of prognosis after radiotherapy for stage I lung cancer (dated by TCRdb to about 2021). Context from the whole study: Between early 2018 and January 2019, over 15 patients with stage I NSCLC were enrolled in Nanjing, China. Among the enrolled patients, some 15 had newly diagnosed primary stage I lung tumors, while five had oligometastatic NSCLC following surgical resection of the primary tumor. About 20% of the 19 patients developed distant metastases after SBRT, at a median of about 7 months; the other 15 showed no significant progression. Every patient was deemed medically inoperable, eleven to twelve because of comorbidities and more than five because they refused surgery. A total of around 40 blood samples from approximately 19 patients were sequenced, with one sample obtained before and one obtained after SBRT for each patient. The cohort included about a dozen men and about six women, with a median age of about 70 years and a range of about 53 to 85 years. SBRT was delivered in 3 to 5 fractions with a biologically effective dose of at least 100 Gy, and image-guided IMRT or VMAT was used for delivery. No patient received concurrent therapy alongside SBRT. Squamous cell carcinoma histology was identified in over five patients, and adenocarcinoma histology was identified in more than 10 patients. Peripheral blood TCR beta repertoires were profiled in stage I NSCLC patients before and after stereotactic body radiotherapy, and the study then linked these repertoires to distant failure. The paper as a whole reports these results and caveats: TRBV and TRBJ usage frequencies reportedly differed by metastasis status, in two V genes at baseline and in about 10 V and two J genes after SBRT. All reported P values were unadjusted for multiple comparisons. Whether the expanded TCR clones were tumor-specific was not determined. A decrease in unique TCR clone counts was observed after SBRT (median 10,088 before versus about 7,200 after; Wilcoxon paired P=0.011). Post-SBRT Shannon entropy and its change from baseline were lower in patients who developed distant metastases; baseline Shannon entropy was not associated with metastases. The small cohort and short follow-up limited the study, so independent validation of the findings is needed.

CDR1 and CDR2, looked up from the germline V gene (reference sequence), are LGHDT and YNNKEL. The V and J ends are trimmed by 0 bases and 3 bases, leaving 9 bases between them. The CDR3 spans 15 residues, from the cysteine through the phenylalanine. The sequence is cut down to CDR3 DNA, 45 bases in frame from base 1. Two rounds of multiplex PCR on genomic DNA were used to amplify the TCR beta CDR3 region. In the first PCR round, primers specific to each TRBV and TRBJ gene were used, and the primer sequences were filed in Chinese patent CN105087789A. Universal primers were used in the second PCR round. The Roche High Pure PCR Template Preparation Kit was used to extract genomic DNA from frozen PBMCs. The libraries underwent paired-end sequencing with 151 bp reads on an Illumina HiSeq 3000. Turning to the authors' computational methods: CutAdapt was used to discard raw reads that did not contain the multiplex PCR primer sequences. High-quality paired reads were merged into contigs with PEAR. MiXCR assigned TRB V, D and J gene segments to each contig by aligning to reference sequences. CDR3 sequences were clustered by base quality and sequence similarity to remove sequencing errors. Shannon entropy normalized by the natural log of productive TCR sequence number was used as the measure of diversity. To get clonality, Shannon entropy was divided by the natural log of the number of unique clonotypes, and that result was subtracted from one. Progression-free survival cut-offs for repertoire metrics were chosen using the Youden index of ROC curves, with analyses run in R 3.5.3. The public reads were quality trimmed at Q25 with fastp and then assembled into clones with MiXCR by TCRdb, keeping productive beta chains. Each CDR3 protein appears once, grouped with its most common genes and DNA. It is TCRdb's table, rather than the study itself, that gives the V and J calls and clone size. The sample profile shows just under 20,000 distinct CDR3 sequences; around 26% of them were found once. The ten largest clones take up 22% of the sample.

All patients had node-negative disease on CT and PET/CT, and none had a history of other malignancies or had previously received chemotherapy or radiotherapy. At each of two time points, six milliliters of peripheral venous blood were collected into EDTA tubes. Ficoll-Paque Plus density-gradient centrifugation was used to isolate PBMCs. Samples were stored at -80°C immediately after collection until analysis. At least ten counts were recorded for this clonotype. Its antigen is not yet known. Per-nucleotide qualities are absent, and no much larger clonotype sits a single base away. Rearrangement joined TRBV3-1 to TRBJ1-3; the D gene assignment is ambiguous. The sample in question was PBMCs, obtained before or after stereotactic body radiation therapy (not recorded which). This receptor was identified in a donor aged 50 or older with non-small cell lung cancer. The CDR3 protein: CASSQDWGYGNTIYF. The DNA is as follows: TGTGCCAGCAGCCAAGATTGGGGTTATGGAAACACCATATATTTT.